This TCR beta chain was sequenced during a study of siplizumab effects on memory and regulatory T cells. Cells that made up the mixed lymphocyte reaction were cocultured at 37°C for over five days. Sequencing was performed with immunoSEQ multiplex PCR; in TCRdb, only in-frame clones are kept and a portion is missing. This table has around 15,000 clones, less than 50% appearing once. General study findings and limits: Only a minority of proliferating CD4+ or CD8+ clones had an assignable naive or memory phenotype, with roughly 80-96% lacking one. Some alloreactive sequences were traceable to unstimulated CD4+ memory cells, and siplizumab significantly reduced them.

As concerns this clone: The antigen is undetermined.

V was cut by 0 bases and J by 1 base, with 10 bases left in between. The CDR3 runs 16 residues. The germline CDR1 and CDR2 sequences are LNHNV and YYDKDF (reference sequence). The chain uses TRBV15 and TRBJ2-4; the D gene is possibly TRBD2 (5 bases). The sequence derives from a human donor in good health; the cells came from an allogeneic mixed lymphocyte reaction. Some clones in this sample may be carry-over from other donors' samples. What was sequenced was CFSE-low (dividing) CD4+ T cells sorted from an allogeneic mixed lymphocyte reaction. The CDR3 region is CATSREIALAKNIQYF. CDR3 DNA: TGTGCCACCAGCAGAGAGATAGCGTTGGCCAAAAACATTCAGTACTTC.